A selection of T cell receptor beta chains follows, all from one sample in a study of technical replicates of blood from a few donors. Using immunoSEQ multiplex PCR, the repertoire was profiled, and TCRdb retains in-frame clones only, with some absent. The sample lists tens of thousands of clones, around 95% occurring once. Input material: PBMCs. The receptors here all came from a human donor in good health. Some clones in this sample may be carry-over from other donors' samples. Each CDR3 is given with its conserved first and last residue. The D gene is left open where the match is weak. Clone size, where shown, is once, few, many, or a class for clones that have expanded.

v_call: TRBV15
j_call: TRBJ1-2
clone_size: NA
d_call: NA
cdr3_aa: CATSRDNGDGYTF
cdr3_nt: TGTGCCACCAGCAGAGATAACGGGGATGGCTACACCTTC

v_call: TRBV7-3
j_call: TRBJ2-3
clone_size: once
d_call: NA
cdr3_aa: CASSLDQSTDTQYF
cdr3_nt: TGTGCCAGCAGCTTAGATCAGAGCACAGATACGCAGTATTTT

v_call: TRBV7-6
j_call: TRBJ1-4
clone_size: NA
d_call: TRBD1
cdr3_aa: CASSLGGTVNEKLFF
cdr3_nt: TGTGCCAGCAGCTTAGGTGGGACAGTGAATGAAAAACTGTTTTTT

v_call: TRBV15
j_call: TRBJ2-5
clone_size: NA
d_call: TRBD2
cdr3_aa: CATSSGLAGSGAETQYF
cdr3_nt: TGTGCCACCAGCAGCGGACTAGCGGGCAGTGGGGCGGAGACCCAGTACTTC

v_call: TRBV7-8
j_call: TRBJ1-3
clone_size: NA
d_call: NA
cdr3_aa: CASSLARQSSGNTIYF
cdr3_nt: TGTGCCAGCAGCTTAGCTCGACAGTCCTCTGGAAACACCATATATTTT

v_call: TRBV19
j_call: TRBJ2-5
clone_size: once
d_call: NA
cdr3_aa: CASTNRGGSTRETQYF
cdr3_nt: TGTGCCAGTACCAATAGGGGGGGTTCCACCCGGGAGACCCAGTACTTC

v_call: TRBV15
j_call: TRBJ2-3
clone_size: NA
d_call: NA
cdr3_aa: CATSRDLRLADTQYF
cdr3_nt: TGTGCCACCAGCAGAGATTTGCGGCTCGCAGATACGCAGTATTTT

v_call: TRBV19
j_call: TRBJ2-3
clone_size: NA
d_call: TRBD2
cdr3_aa: CASSRVLAGYTDTQYF
cdr3_nt: TGTGCCAGTAGTAGGGTACTAGCGGGGTACACAGATACGCAGTATTTT

v_call: TRBV28
j_call: TRBJ1-1
clone_size: NA
d_call: TRBD1
cdr3_aa: CASSLMSGTGGTEAFF
cdr3_nt: TGTGCCAGCAGTTTAATGTCCGGGACAGGGGGCACTGAAGCTTTCTTT

v_call: TRBV6-1
j_call: TRBJ1-5
clone_size: NA
d_call: NA
cdr3_aa: CASSGTYRDLQPQHF
cdr3_nt: TGTGCCAGCAGTGGTACCTACAGGGACCTTCAGCCCCAGCATTTT

v_call: TRBV7-2
j_call: TRBJ2-7
clone_size: NA
d_call: TRBD2
cdr3_aa: CASSHSGVAGDREQYF
cdr3_nt: TGTGCCAGCAGCCACAGCGGGGTAGCGGGGGATAGGGAGCAGTACTTC

v_call: TRBV7-3
j_call: TRBJ2-7
clone_size: NA
d_call: NA
cdr3_aa: CASSLRPNGERGYEQYF
cdr3_nt: TGTGCCAGCAGCTTAAGGCCGAACGGGGAGAGGGGGTACGAGCAGTACTTC

v_call: TRBV7-9
j_call: TRBJ2-7
clone_size: NA
d_call: TRBD1
cdr3_aa: CASSSRQGAKEQYF
cdr3_nt: TGTGCCAGCAGCTCCCGACAGGGGGCGAAAGAGCAGTACTTC

v_call: TRBV9
j_call: TRBJ2-3
clone_size: NA
d_call: NA
cdr3_aa: CASSVEGASTDTQYF
cdr3_nt: TGTGCCAGCAGCGTAGAAGGGGCTTCCACAGATACGCAGTATTTT

v_call: TRBV6-1
j_call: TRBJ1-6
clone_size: once
d_call: NA
cdr3_aa: CASSESQSNSPLHF
cdr3_nt: TGTGCCAGCAGTGAATCACAGAGTAATTCACCCCTCCACTTT

v_call: TRBV5-6
j_call: TRBJ1-1
clone_size: NA
d_call: NA
cdr3_aa: CASTRRRGWTEAFF
cdr3_nt: TGTGCCAGCACCCGGAGAAGGGGATGGACTGAAGCTTTCTTT

v_call: TRBV9
j_call: TRBJ2-1
clone_size: many
d_call: NA
cdr3_aa: CASSRPKEGGNEQFF
cdr3_nt: TGTGCCAGCAGCAGACCGAAGGAGGGTGGCAATGAGCAGTTCTTC

v_call: TRBV7-2
j_call: TRBJ2-1
clone_size: NA
d_call: NA
cdr3_aa: CASSFRNEQFF
cdr3_nt: TGTGCCAGCAGCTTCCGCAATGAGCAGTTCTTC

v_call: TRBV21-1
j_call: TRBJ1-5
clone_size: few
d_call: NA
cdr3_aa: CASSNNGQWPQHF
cdr3_nt: TGTGCCAGCAGCAATAATGGACAGTGGCCCCAGCATTTT

v_call: TRBV9
j_call: TRBJ2-1
clone_size: NA
d_call: NA
cdr3_aa: CASSVDSYNEQFF
cdr3_nt: TGTGCCAGCAGCGTAGACAGCTACAATGAGCAGTTCTTC

v_call: TRBV30
j_call: TRBJ2-2
clone_size: NA
d_call: NA
cdr3_aa: CAWSVLSGPLGTGELFF
cdr3_nt: TGTGCCTGGAGTGTACTTAGCGGCCCCTTGGGAACCGGGGAGCTGTTTTTT

v_call: TRBV2
j_call: TRBJ2-5
clone_size: NA
d_call: TRBD2
cdr3_aa: CASTSPTSGQETQYF
cdr3_nt: TGTGCCAGTACAAGCCCGACTAGCGGCCAAGAGACCCAGTACTTC

v_call: TRBV7-9
j_call: TRBJ2-2
clone_size: NA
d_call: TRBD1
cdr3_aa: CASSPGQAFGELFF
cdr3_nt: TGTGCCAGCAGCCCTGGACAGGCCTTCGGGGAGCTGTTTTTT

v_call: TRBV7-2
j_call: TRBJ2-7
clone_size: once
d_call: TRBD2
cdr3_aa: CASSPESGGEQYF
cdr3_nt: TGTGCCAGCAGCCCTGAAAGCGGGGGCGAGCAGTACTTC

v_call: TRBV11-1
j_call: TRBJ1-3
clone_size: NA
d_call: TRBD1
cdr3_aa: CASSSTGTGNTIYF
cdr3_nt: TGTGCCAGCAGTTCGACAGGGACTGGAAACACCATATATTTT

v_call: TRBV4-2
j_call: TRBJ2-2
clone_size: NA
d_call: TRBD1
cdr3_aa: CASSQAGDRGRAGELFF
cdr3_nt: TGTGCCAGCAGCCAAGCCGGCGACAGGGGGCGCGCCGGGGAGCTGTTTTTT

v_call: TRBV4-1
j_call: TRBJ1-4
clone_size: NA
d_call: NA
cdr3_aa: CASSQSGLDEKLFF
cdr3_nt: TGCGCCAGCAGCCAGTCTGGGCTGGATGAAAAACTGTTTTTT

v_call: TRBV29-1
j_call: TRBJ2-5
clone_size: NA
d_call: TRBD1
cdr3_aa: CSVDWGTEEETQYF
cdr3_nt: TGCAGCGTTGACTGGGGGACAGAGGAAGAGACCCAGTACTTC

v_call: TRBV5-1
j_call: TRBJ2-7
clone_size: NA
d_call: NA
cdr3_aa: CASSSYVGDSYEQYF
cdr3_nt: TGCGCCAGCAGCTCCTACGTGGGGGACTCGTACGAGCAGTACTTC

v_call: TRBV5-4
j_call: TRBJ1-2
clone_size: NA
d_call: NA
cdr3_aa: CASSLGTTSNYGYTF
cdr3_nt: TGTGCCAGCAGCTTGGGGACAACTTCTAACTATGGCTACACCTTC

v_call: TRBV6-4
j_call: TRBJ2-3
clone_size: NA
d_call: TRBD2
cdr3_aa: CASSVTSGSTDTQYF
cdr3_nt: TGTGCCAGCAGTGTGACTAGCGGGAGCACAGATACGCAGTATTTT

v_call: TRBV7-9
j_call: TRBJ1-6
clone_size: NA
d_call: NA
cdr3_aa: CASSLRQGEDSPLHF
cdr3_nt: TGTGCCAGCAGCTTACGGCAGGGCGAGGATTCACCCCTCCACTTT

v_call: TRBV30
j_call: TRBJ1-6
clone_size: NA
d_call: NA
cdr3_aa: CAWGSHPGQFSPLHF
cdr3_nt: TGTGCCTGGGGGTCTCATCCGGGACAATTCTCACCCCTCCACTTT

v_call: TRBV27
j_call: TRBJ2-4
clone_size: NA
d_call: TRBD2
cdr3_aa: CASSLGLAGGRAKNIQYF
cdr3_nt: TGTGCCAGCAGTTTAGGACTAGCGGGGGGGCGAGCCAAAAACATTCAGTACTTC

v_call: TRBV7-2
j_call: TRBJ2-2
clone_size: NA
d_call: NA
cdr3_aa: CASSLVGGELFF
cdr3_nt: TGTGCCAGCAGCTTAGTCGGCGGGGAGCTGTTTTTT

v_call: TRBV11-2
j_call: TRBJ2-1
clone_size: NA
d_call: NA
cdr3_aa: CASSPRGTGGIGNEQFF
cdr3_nt: TGTGCCAGCAGCCCCCGAGGTACTGGCGGGATTGGAAATGAGCAGTTCTTC

v_call: TRBV19
j_call: TRBJ2-1
clone_size: NA
d_call: TRBD2
cdr3_aa: CASIGTSVNEQFF
cdr3_nt: TGTGCCAGTATCGGGACTAGCGTAAATGAGCAGTTCTTC

v_call: TRBV10-3
j_call: TRBJ1-2
clone_size: NA
d_call: TRBD1
cdr3_aa: CAISRGQTGSNYGYTF
cdr3_nt: TGTGCCATCAGCCGAGGTCAGACAGGGTCTAACTATGGCTACACCTTC

v_call: TRBV29-1
j_call: TRBJ2-7
clone_size: NA
d_call: TRBD2
cdr3_aa: CSVQGLAGSGGEQYF
cdr3_nt: TGCAGCGTCCAAGGACTAGCGGGATCAGGGGGGGAGCAGTACTTC

v_call: TRBV5-1
j_call: TRBJ2-1
clone_size: NA
d_call: NA
cdr3_aa: CASSLSGQAYNEQFF
cdr3_nt: TGCGCCAGCAGCTTGTCTGGGCAGGCCTACAATGAGCAGTTCTTC

v_call: TRBV5-8
j_call: TRBJ1-1
clone_size: NA
d_call: NA
cdr3_aa: CASSLGSGRLTNTEAFF
cdr3_nt: TGTGCCAGCAGCTTGGGATCCGGCAGGCTAACGAACACTGAAGCTTTCTTT

v_call: TRBV4-1
j_call: TRBJ2-3
clone_size: NA
d_call: NA
cdr3_aa: CASSQVADTQYF
cdr3_nt: TGCGCCAGCAGCCAAGTCGCAGATACGCAGTATTTT

v_call: TRBV4-3
j_call: TRBJ2-7
clone_size: NA
d_call: NA
cdr3_aa: CASSQVAGFGYEQYF
cdr3_nt: TGCGCCAGCAGCCAAGTGGCGGGTTTTGGTTACGAGCAGTACTTC

v_call: TRBV6-6
j_call: TRBJ2-7
clone_size: NA
d_call: TRBD1
cdr3_aa: CASSLEQGGFYEQYF
cdr3_nt: TGTGCCAGCAGCCTCGAGCAAGGGGGCTTCTACGAGCAGTACTTC

v_call: TRBV4-3
j_call: TRBJ2-4
clone_size: NA
d_call: NA
cdr3_aa: CASSQDLAAGGQYF
cdr3_nt: TGCGCCAGCAGCCAAGATTTGGCCGCAGGAGGTCAGTACTTC

v_call: TRBV4-3
j_call: TRBJ1-1
clone_size: NA
d_call: NA
cdr3_aa: CASSPLSRGGENTEAFF
cdr3_nt: TGCGCCAGCAGCCCTCTGTCAAGGGGCGGTGAGAACACTGAAGCTTTCTTT

v_call: TRBV7-9
j_call: TRBJ2-7
clone_size: NA
d_call: TRBD2
cdr3_aa: CASSFIQWGSGRSSYEQYF
cdr3_nt: TGTGCCAGCAGCTTTATCCAATGGGGTAGCGGGAGGAGCTCCTACGAGCAGTACTTC

v_call: TRBV25-1
j_call: TRBJ1-2
clone_size: NA
d_call: TRBD1
cdr3_aa: CASSESDRAYGYTF
cdr3_nt: TGTGCCAGCAGTGAATCAGACAGGGCCTATGGCTACACCTTC

v_call: TRBV15
j_call: TRBJ1-6
clone_size: NA
d_call: TRBD1
cdr3_aa: CATSNRDRGSSPLHF
cdr3_nt: TGTGCCACCAGCAACCGGGACAGGGGCTCTTCACCCCTCCACTTT

v_call: TRBV5-4
j_call: TRBJ2-1
clone_size: NA
d_call: NA
cdr3_aa: CASTPIGDNEQFF
cdr3_nt: TGTGCCAGCACCCCGATTGGAGACAATGAGCAGTTCTTC

v_call: TRBV19
j_call: TRBJ1-2
clone_size: NA
d_call: NA
cdr3_aa: CASSQNSDYGYTF
cdr3_nt: TGTGCCAGTAGCCAAAATTCAGACTATGGCTACACCTTC

v_call: TRBV19
j_call: TRBJ2-2
clone_size: NA
d_call: NA
cdr3_aa: CASEVNRATGELFF
cdr3_nt: TGTGCCAGTGAGGTCAACAGGGCCACCGGGGAGCTGTTTTTT

v_call: TRBV5-1
j_call: TRBJ2-2
clone_size: NA
d_call: NA
cdr3_aa: CASNLLGGTNTGELFF
cdr3_nt: TGCGCCAGCAACTTACTAGGCGGGACGAACACCGGGGAGCTGTTTTTT

v_call: TRBV4-1
j_call: TRBJ2-3
clone_size: NA
d_call: TRBD2
cdr3_aa: CASSQEGMRAGDTDTQYF
cdr3_nt: TGCGCCAGCAGCCAAGAGGGAATGAGAGCGGGAGACACAGATACGCAGTATTTT

v_call: TRBV28
j_call: TRBJ2-7
clone_size: NA
d_call: TRBD2
cdr3_aa: CASTAGGEQYF
cdr3_nt: TGTGCCAGCACTGCGGGGGGCGAGCAGTACTTC

v_call: TRBV2
j_call: TRBJ2-7
clone_size: NA
d_call: TRBD1
cdr3_aa: CASRSGGPYEQYF
cdr3_nt: TGTGCCAGCAGATCAGGGGGCCCCTACGAGCAGTACTTC

v_call: TRBV19
j_call: TRBJ1-1
clone_size: NA
d_call: NA
cdr3_aa: CASSIDPTGAHTEAFF
cdr3_nt: TGTGCCAGTAGTATAGATCCGACAGGAGCGCACACTGAAGCTTTCTTT